The 29 T cell receptor beta chains in this list originate from one sample, sequenced in a study of human T cells and chemical hapten exposure. TCRdb called the RACE reads again in MiXCR, with one record for every CDR3 protein. The repertoire holds approximately 340,000 distinct CDR3 sequences, with approximately 6.3% as singletons. The time point: patch test 1, 2 weeks after DPC sensitization. Treatment in this sample: therapeutic diphenylcyclopropenone sensitization with weekly scalp DPC. The source material was whole blood, sampled in connection with sensitization to the hapten diphenylcyclopropenone (DPC). These receptors were obtained from a woman aged 18-29 years with alopecia areata. Some clones in this sample may be carry-over from other donors' samples.

This chain uses TRBV20-1 with TRBJ1-3; no definite D call. V gave up 3 bases and J gave up 2 bases, with 11 bases separating them. The CDR3 loop spans 14 amino acids. Germline CDR1 is DFQATT and CDR2 is SNEGSKA (reference sequence). As DNA, the CDR3 is TGCAGTGCTAGTACGGGGAATACTGGAAACACCATATATTTT. It specifies CSASTGNTGNTIYF.

The chain recombines TRBV5-6 with TRBJ2-2; D gene unclear. This CDR3 contains 14 residues. Per the germline V gene, CDR1 is SGHDT and CDR2 is YYEEEE. The V and J ends lost 4 bases and 7 bases respectively, with 14 bases between them. The CDR3, as DNA: TGTGCCAGCAGCCACCGGCCGTTCCACGGGGAGCTGTTTTTT. Translating gives CASSHRPFHGELFF.

The sample holds a few counts of this clonotype. The chain couples TRBV20-1 to TRBJ2-7, with 12 bases fitting TRBD1. V was pared by 6 bases and J by 2 bases, with 11 bases of the junction left unmatched. CDR3 length: 16 amino acids. Per the germline V gene, CDR1 is DFQATT and CDR2 is SNEGSKA (reference sequence). Here the CDR3 reads CSARFPGDRGPYEQYF. The CDR3 region has the DNA TGCAGTGCCCGATTCCCGGGGGACAGGGGGCCCTACGAGCAGTACTTC.

This clonotype was seen many times. V is TRBV11-2 and J is TRBJ1-1, with a possible D match to TRBD1 (5 bases). The germline gives CDR1 SGHAT, CDR2 FQNNGV. The V end lost 3 bases, the J end lost 5 bases, and 13 bases lay between the germline ends. The CDR3 extends over 14 amino acids. CDR3 sequence reads: CASSLRQGGTEAFF. In DNA form, the CDR3 reads TGTGCCAGCAGCTTGCGGCAGGGAGGTACTGAAGCTTTCTTT.

This clonotype was counted a few times. The chain uses TRBV9 and TRBJ2-3; possibly TRBD1 for D (6 bases). This CDR3 is built from 15 residues. Germline V gene sequence: CDR1 SGDLS, CDR2 YYNGEE. Trimming took off 4 bases at V and 1 base at J, with 13 bases between the two ends. In nucleotides, the CDR3 is TGTGCCAGCAGCCCCCCGGGACACCGCACAGATACGCAGTATTTT. This codes for CASSPPGHRTDTQYF.

The chain has TRBV27 and TRBJ2-7; 10 nucleotides align to TRBD2. Germline CDR1 is MNHEY and CDR2 is SMNVEV (reference sequence). The CDR3 extends over 15 amino acids. V shed 3 bases and J 3 bases; nucleotides not matched to a gene: 5. The CDR3: CASSFRERGGYEQYF. In DNA form, the CDR3 reads TGTGCCAGCAGTTTTAGGGAGCGGGGGGGCTACGAGCAGTACTTC.

This clonotype was found many times. This chain joins TRBV5-1 and TRBJ1-1; D may be TRBD1 (5 bases). Trimming took off 0 bases at V and 5 bases at J, with 23 bases between the two ends. This CDR3 contains 18 residues. Germline CDR1 and CDR2: SGHRS and YFSETQ. The CDR3 spells CASSLDAGFVGVSTEAFF. The DNA for the CDR3 is TGCGCCAGCAGCTTGGACGCAGGGTTTGTGGGTGTCTCGACTGAAGCTTTCTTT.

This clonotype was observed many times. The chain links TRBV28 to TRBJ2-4, with D possibly being TRBD2 (6 bases). Germline V gene lookup returns CDR1 MDHEN and CDR2 SYDVKM. The CDR3 is 16 residues long. V lost 2 bases, J lost 0 bases, and 11 bases lay in between. The CDR3: CASSLVTGVAKNIQYF. The CDR3, as DNA: TGTGCCAGCAGTTTAGTAACGGGAGTAGCCAAAAACATTCAGTACTTC.

This rearrangement joins TRBV6-2 or TRBV6-3 to TRBJ1-5; D is undetermined. Germline V CDR1 and CDR2: MNHEY, SVGEGT. Trimming removed 1 base from V and 5 bases from J, with 12 bases in between. This CDR3 comprises 15 residues. CDR3 nucleotide sequence: TGTGCCAGCAGTTACTACGGGGAGCCTTATCAGCCCCAGCATTTT. This gives the protein CASSYYGEPYQPQHF.

The rearrangement links TRBV9 to TRBJ1-5, with a possible D match to TRBD1 (6 bases). The CDR3 is 15 amino acids. CDR1 and CDR2 from the germline V gene are SGDLS and YYNGEE. V was trimmed by 10 bases and J by 5 bases, leaving 22 bases between them. CDR3 amino acids: CAAAWGQGRDQPQHF. The CDR3, as DNA: TGTGCCGCAGCCTGGGGCCAGGGGAGAGATCAGCCCCAGCATTTT.

This clonotype was recorded a few times. V is TRBV20-1 and J is TRBJ2-3; possibly TRBD2 for D (6 bases). The germline V gene encodes CDR1 DFQATT and CDR2 SNEGSKA (reference sequence). The CDR3 contains 15 residues. Trimming cost V 3 bases and J 1 base, with 14 bases left between them. The CDR3 sequence: CSARDNRGGTDTQYF. The CDR3 region has the DNA TGCAGTGCTAGGGACAACCGCGGGGGCACAGATACGCAGTATTTT.

This clonotype was counted a few times. DNA of the CDR3: TGTGCCAGCAGCCCGCACCGGCGAGTCAGGGGGCGGGGGGAGCAGTACTTC. It is translated as CASSPHRRVRGRGEQYF. V is TRBV6-5 and J is TRBJ2-7, with a tentative D call TRBD1 (8 bases). V was cut by 6 bases and J by 7 bases, with 28 bases left in between. The CDR3 length is 17 residues. In germline, CDR1 is MNHEY, CDR2 SVGAGI.

This clonotype was observed a few times. The CDR3: CASSRGSFRGTDTQYF. The CDR3 DNA is TGTGCCAGCAGTCGCGGCAGCTTTCGGGGCACAGATACGCAGTATTTT. The V gene is TRBV6-5, the J gene TRBJ2-3; D remains unclear. CDR3 length: 16 residues. V was trimmed by 5 bases and J by 1 base, leaving 16 bases between them. CDR1 is MNHEY and CDR2 is SVGAGI in the germline V gene.

This clonotype occurred a few times. This chain uses TRBV24-1 with TRBJ2-6, with D hard to call. Germline CDR1 reads KGHDR; CDR2 reads SFDVKD. V was trimmed by 9 bases and J by 0 bases, leaving 5 bases between them. CDR3 size: 13 residues. CDR3 nucleotides: TGTGCCACCGCCAACTCTGGGGCCAACGTCCTGACTTTC. Translating it yields CATANSGANVLTF.

This clonotype has ten or more counts. The V and J genes are TRBV4-2 and TRBJ2-1; weak D call: TRBD1 (6 bases). With 0 bases removed from V and 0 bases from J, the gap between germline ends came to 9 bases. The CDR3 length is 16 residues. Per germline, CDR1 LGHNA and CDR2 YNFKEQ. CDR3 loop: CASSQEGQSSYNEQFF. The CDR3 region has the DNA TGTGCCAGCAGCCAAGAAGGACAGAGCTCCTACAATGAGCAGTTCTTC.

The chain has TRBV4-1 and TRBJ1-5; no reliable D call. V lost 4 bases and J 1 base, leaving 8 bases between the germline ends. The V gene's germline CDR1 is MGHRA and CDR2 YSYEKL. CDR3 length: 14 amino acids. Written as DNA, the CDR3 is TGCGCCAGCAGCCGCGTAATAAGCAATCAGCCCCAGCATTTT. It translates to CASSRVISNQPQHF.

A few counts support this clonotype. The chain joins TRBV6-6 to TRBJ1-4, with TRBD1 identical over 7 bases. Germline V gene sequence: CDR1 MNHNY, CDR2 SVGAGI (reference sequence). There are 13 residues in the CDR3. V dropped 11 bases and J dropped 6; count of bases not matched to a gene: 9. For the CDR3, the DNA is TGTGCCGGCGGGGACAGAAACTATGAAAAACTGTTTTTT. The encoded protein is CAGGDRNYEKLFF.

This clonotype was observed many times. Sequence at one end of the junction differs from germline and may be a read error. The chain couples TRBV5-1 to TRBJ1-5, with D perhaps TRBD1 (6 bases). In germline, CDR1 is SGHRS, CDR2 YFSETQ. The CDR3 has 15 residues. This CDR3 reads CASSLEGGGNQPQHF. CDR3 DNA: TGTGCCAGCAGTTTAGAGGGGGGCGGCAATCAGCCCCAGCATTTT.

The chain joins TRBV5-1 to TRBJ2-7, with 8 bases that match TRBD1. J gave up 9 bases and V 4 bases, and 6 bases lay outside the gene matches. There are 12 residues in the CDR3. Germline loops: CDR1 SGHRS, CDR2 YFSETQ. CDR3 in amino acids: CASSVTGVWQYF. The CDR3 DNA sequence: TGCGCCAGCAGCGTGACAGGGGTTTGGCAGTACTTC.

J is TRBJ1-1 and V is TRBV10-2; 7 bases are shared with TRBD1. V lost 6 bases, J lost 3 bases, and 34 bases stayed unmatched. This CDR3 contains 23 residues. Germline V gene sequence: CDR1 WSHSY, CDR2 SAAADI. The CDR3 loop reads CASRTITTWTGSGAGLRDTEAFF. CDR3 coding DNA: TGCGCCAGCAGGACAATCACCACCTGGACAGGATCAGGAGCTGGTCTGAGGGACACTGAAGCTTTCTTT.

This clonotype has ten or more counts. The chain uses TRBV4-3 and TRBJ2-7; tentative D call: TRBD1 (6 bases). Germline V lookup: CDR1 LGHNA, CDR2 YSLEER. V lost 0 bases to trimming and J lost 2 bases, with 11 bases between them. The CDR3 runs 15 residues. The CDR3 region has the DNA TGCGCCAGCAGCCAAGATATGGGGGCGGCCTACGAGCAGTACTTC. This codes for CASSQDMGAAYEQYF.

This clonotype was counted ten times or more. The chain is built from TRBV5-4 and TRBJ2-5; D not resolved. Trimming left V 4 bases short and J 6 bases short, with 16 bases between. From germline, CDR1 is SGHNT and CDR2 YYREEE (reference sequence). The CDR3 totals 14 residues. The CDR3 DNA reads as TGTGCCAGCAGCCCAAGATCAGCCCACCAGACCCAGTACTTC. This codes for CASSPRSAHQTQYF.

In its sample, this clonotype was seen many times. The chain links TRBV12-3 or TRBV12-4 to TRBJ2-1, with a weak D call TRBD2 (6 bases). V was cut by 4 bases and J by 8 bases, with 9 bases left in between. The CDR3 loop spans 12 amino acids. CDR3: CASSSSVDEQFF. The CDR3 bases are TGTGCCAGCAGTTCTAGCGTAGATGAGCAGTTCTTC.

The rearrangement links TRBV7-2 to TRBJ2-3; possible D gene TRBD1, 5 bases. V was shortened by 5 bases and J by 4 bases, with 13 bases between the two germline ends. Germline loops: CDR1 SGHTA, CDR2 FQGNSA. CDR3 length: 14 amino acids. For the CDR3, the DNA is TGTGCCAGCAGCCCCCAGGCAGGGTCAGATACGCAGTATTTT. Its translation: CASSPQAGSDTQYF.

This clonotype has more than one count but fewer than ten. The gene calls are TRBV18 and TRBJ2-5; D not resolved. The CDR3 length is 17 residues. Per germline, CDR1 KGHSH and CDR2 LQKENI. V was cut by 1 base and J by 4 bases, with 19 bases left in between. The CDR3 nucleotides are TGTGCCAGCTCACCACGGGGTGGTAGCCCGACGCCAGAGACCCAGTACTTC. Translating it yields CASSPRGGSPTPETQYF.

This clonotype was picked up a small number of times. The CDR3 protein is CASSLSVTSYEQYF. Here the CDR3 DNA reads TGCGCCAGCAGCTTGTCGGTTACCTCCTACGAGCAGTACTTC. V gene TRBV5-1 combines with J gene TRBJ2-7; D is uncertain. V lost 1 base and J lost 0, with 8 bases in between. The V gene's germline CDR1 is SGHRS and CDR2 YFSETQ. CDR3 size: 14 residues. Combining the CDR3 with reference TRBV5-1 and TRBJ2-7 gives the whole variable domain KAGVTQTPRYLIKTRGQQVTLSCSPISGHRSVSWYQQTPGQGLQFLFEYFSETQRNKGNFPGRFSGRQFSNSRSEMNVSTLELGDSALYLCASSLSVTSYEQYFGPGTRLTVT.

This clonotype showed up just a few times. The rearrangement joins TRBV20-1 to TRBJ1-5; D may be TRBD1 (5 bases). The CDR3 consists of 13 residues. Deletions cut 1 base from V and 3 bases from J, with 7 bases between. The germline CDR1 and CDR2 sequences are DFQATT and SNEGSKA (reference sequence). The CDR3 nucleotides read TGCAGTGCTAGAGGCAGGGCCAATCAGCCCCAGCATTTT. As protein: CSARGRANQPQHF.

This clonotype was observed a few times. The chain carries TRBV6-5 and TRBJ1-3; D ambiguous. Germline CDR1 and CDR2: MNHEY and SVGAGI. This CDR3 is built from 14 residues. Trimming cost V 9 bases and J 0 bases, with 12 bases left between them. CDR3 bases: TGTGCCAGTATGAGACGGGACTCTGGAAACACCATATATTTT. Protein sequence: CASMRRDSGNTIYF.

The chain uses TRBV6-5 and TRBJ1-4, with unresolved D. V lost 0 bases to trimming and J lost 5 bases, with 13 bases between them. This CDR3 contains 16 residues. CDR1 is MNHEY, CDR2 SVGAGI, per germline. The CDR3 spells CASSYSGAAGNEKLFF. CDR3 coding DNA: TGTGCCAGCAGTTACTCGGGAGCGGCGGGGAATGAAAAACTGTTTTTT.